Listed below are T cell receptor beta chains from one sample, sequenced in a study of T-cell memory formation after mild COVID-19. TCRdb used MiXCR to reprocess the 5' RACE reads, holding one entry per CDR3 protein. The data show about 340,000 distinct CDR3 sequences, around 20% seen once. Source material: PBMCs or a T cell subset sorted from them (not recorded which). Receptors originate from an adult woman who had mild COVID-19 (a few samples of this study predate the infection). Cell type and time point are not known. CDR3s include the opening cysteine and the closing phenylalanine or tryptophan. The order of the fields is CDR3 length, J gene, clone size, D gene, V gene, CDR3 DNA, CDR3 protein. A D gene is named only where the DNA matches it firmly. Part of the rows lack a size; the others show once, few, many or a class for expanded clones.

cdr3_length: 18
j_call: TRBJ2-5
clone_size: few
d_call: -
v_call: TRBV5-5
cdr3_nt: TGTGCCAGCAGCTCTTCAGGTCTTGCACCTATAGTCGGAGAGACCCAGTACTTC
cdr3_aa: CASSSSGLAPIVGETQYF

cdr3_length: 11
j_call: TRBJ2-1
clone_size: few
d_call: -
v_call: TRBV24-1
cdr3_nt: TGTGCCACCGGGGGGCTCGGCGAGCAGTTCTTC
cdr3_aa: CATGGLGEQFF

cdr3_length: 13
j_call: TRBJ1-1
clone_size: -
d_call: -
v_call: TRBV6-1
cdr3_nt: TGTGCCAGCCGGTCTACCGTGGACACTGAAGCTTTCTTT
cdr3_aa: CASRSTVDTEAFF

cdr3_length: 16
j_call: TRBJ1-2
clone_size: many
d_call: TRBD1
v_call: TRBV12-3/TRBV12-4
cdr3_nt: TGTGCCAGCAGACCAGCCCCGGGACAGGGGGTATGGGGCTACACCTTC
cdr3_aa: CASRPAPGQGVWGYTF

cdr3_length: 15
j_call: TRBJ1-2
clone_size: few
d_call: TRBD1
v_call: TRBV11-2
cdr3_nt: TGTGCCAGCAGTGCTACCGGGACAGGGGTTCTTGGCTACACCTTC
cdr3_aa: CASSATGTGVLGYTF

cdr3_length: 16
j_call: TRBJ2-5
clone_size: few
d_call: TRBD2
v_call: TRBV5-5
cdr3_nt: TGTGCCAGCAGCGGTGGGACTAGCGGGACCCAAGAGACCCAGTACTTC
cdr3_aa: CASSGGTSGTQETQYF

cdr3_length: 15
j_call: TRBJ2-1
clone_size: few
d_call: -
v_call: TRBV19
cdr3_nt: TGTGCCAGTAATCTACGGGACTCACGCGCGGCTGAGCAGTTCTTC
cdr3_aa: CASNLRDSRAAEQFF

cdr3_length: 14
j_call: TRBJ2-3
clone_size: few
d_call: -
v_call: TRBV29-1
cdr3_nt: TGCAGCGTTGATGAAGGGGGAAAACGGGATTCGCAGTATTTT
cdr3_aa: CSVDEGGKRDSQYF

cdr3_length: 16
j_call: TRBJ2-5
clone_size: -
d_call: TRBD2
v_call: TRBV4-2
cdr3_nt: TGTGCCAGCAGCCAAGATATAGGGCTAGCGGGGGAGACCCAGTACTTC
cdr3_aa: CASSQDIGLAGETQYF

cdr3_length: 16
j_call: TRBJ2-1
clone_size: few
d_call: -
v_call: TRBV5-1
cdr3_nt: TGCGCCAGCAGCTTGACTTCCCCGTCGGCCTACAATGAGCAGTTCTTC
cdr3_aa: CASSLTSPSAYNEQFF

cdr3_length: 12
j_call: TRBJ2-7
clone_size: -
d_call: -
v_call: TRBV2
cdr3_nt: TGTGCCAGCGGGGGATCTACCTACGAGCAGTACTTC
cdr3_aa: CASGGSTYEQYF

cdr3_length: 12
j_call: TRBJ2-5
clone_size: few
d_call: -
v_call: TRBV30
cdr3_nt: TGTGCCTGGAGGAAAGTCCAAGAGACCCAGTACTTC
cdr3_aa: CAWRKVQETQYF

cdr3_length: 13
j_call: TRBJ2-5
clone_size: -
d_call: TRBD1
v_call: TRBV9
cdr3_nt: TGTGCCAGCAGCGAGACAGGGTGGGAGACCCAGTACTTC
cdr3_aa: CASSETGWETQYF

cdr3_length: 13
j_call: TRBJ2-7
clone_size: -
d_call: -
v_call: TRBV7-9
cdr3_nt: TGTGCCAGCAGCCGACTGGGACGTCACGAGCAGTACTTC
cdr3_aa: CASSRLGRHEQYF

cdr3_length: 14
j_call: TRBJ1-2
clone_size: -
d_call: -
v_call: TRBV7-2
cdr3_nt: TGTGCCAGCAGCTTGAAGTCGGGGAGGCCTGGCTACACCTTC
cdr3_aa: CASSLKSGRPGYTF

cdr3_length: 12
j_call: TRBJ2-7
clone_size: many
d_call: -
v_call: TRBV7-9
cdr3_nt: TGCGCCAGCAGCTTGGGGGCCTACGAGCAGTACTTC
cdr3_aa: CASSLGAYEQYF

cdr3_length: 14
j_call: TRBJ2-1
clone_size: -
d_call: -
v_call: TRBV3-1
cdr3_nt: TGTGCCAGCAGCCAGGGACCCCACGACAATGAGCAGTTCTTC
cdr3_aa: CASSQGPHDNEQFF

cdr3_length: 16
j_call: TRBJ2-3
clone_size: few
d_call: TRBD2
v_call: TRBV7-9
cdr3_nt: TGTGCCAGCAGCTTTACTAGCGGGAGGATCCCAGATACGCAGTATTTT
cdr3_aa: CASSFTSGRIPDTQYF

cdr3_length: 15
j_call: TRBJ1-1
clone_size: -
d_call: -
v_call: TRBV27
cdr3_nt: TGTGCCAGCAGTTTCCGACTAAGGATGAACACTGAAGCTTTCTTT
cdr3_aa: CASSFRLRMNTEAFF

cdr3_length: 15
j_call: TRBJ2-7
clone_size: few
d_call: -
v_call: TRBV4-1
cdr3_nt: TGCGCCAGCAGCCAAGAGGGGAAGGGGGGACTCGAGCAGTACTTC
cdr3_aa: CASSQEGKGGLEQYF

cdr3_length: 15
j_call: TRBJ2-7
clone_size: few
d_call: TRBD1
v_call: TRBV10-3
cdr3_nt: TGTGCCACCGGGGGGACAGGGGGCGAGAGGTACGAGCAGTACTTC
cdr3_aa: CATGGTGGERYEQYF

cdr3_length: 15
j_call: TRBJ2-5
clone_size: -
d_call: -
v_call: TRBV7-8
cdr3_nt: TGTGCCAGCACCCTCGCGCGGGTTGGAGCTGAGACCCAGTACTTC
cdr3_aa: CASTLARVGAETQYF

cdr3_length: 16
j_call: TRBJ2-1
clone_size: -
d_call: -
v_call: TRBV10-3
cdr3_nt: TGTGCCATCAGTGAGTATACCCAGGGGACGATCAATGAGCAGTTCTTC
cdr3_aa: CAISEYTQGTINEQFF

cdr3_length: 15
j_call: TRBJ1-2
clone_size: few
d_call: TRBD1
v_call: TRBV6-1
cdr3_nt: TGTGCCAGCAGTCGGACGGGACAGGGGAACTATGGCTACACCTTC
cdr3_aa: CASSRTGQGNYGYTF

cdr3_length: 13
j_call: TRBJ2-7
clone_size: -
d_call: -
v_call: TRBV10-3
cdr3_nt: TGTGCCATCAGTGACGGGGCCCAATACGAGCAGTACTTC
cdr3_aa: CAISDGAQYEQYF

cdr3_length: 16
j_call: TRBJ2-5
clone_size: few
d_call: TRBD2
v_call: TRBV11-2
cdr3_nt: TGTGCCAGCAGCCTTATACTAGCGGGGCGGCAAGAGACCCAGTACTTC
cdr3_aa: CASSLILAGRQETQYF

cdr3_length: 13
j_call: TRBJ1-1
clone_size: -
d_call: -
v_call: TRBV5-1
cdr3_nt: TGCGCCAGCAGGCCGGGCCAGAACACTGAAGCTTTCTTT
cdr3_aa: CASRPGQNTEAFF

cdr3_length: 16
j_call: TRBJ2-1
clone_size: few
d_call: TRBD2
v_call: TRBV20-1
cdr3_nt: TGCAGTGCTAGAGATCTTAGCGGGAGATCCTACAATGAGCAGTTCTTC
cdr3_aa: CSARDLSGRSYNEQFF

cdr3_length: 15
j_call: TRBJ1-2
clone_size: -
d_call: -
v_call: TRBV7-8
cdr3_nt: TGTGCCAGCAGCCCCTTCCCAGACAGTAACTATGGCTACACCTTC
cdr3_aa: CASSPFPDSNYGYTF

cdr3_length: 15
j_call: TRBJ2-1
clone_size: -
d_call: TRBD1
v_call: TRBV12-3/TRBV12-4
cdr3_nt: TGTGCCAGCAGAGCCCGGGACAGGTACTACAATGAGCAGTTCTTC
cdr3_aa: CASRARDRYYNEQFF

cdr3_length: 15
j_call: TRBJ2-5
clone_size: few
d_call: -
v_call: TRBV7-9
cdr3_nt: TGTGCCAGCAGCTTAAAAGTGTCAACTCGGGAGACCCAGTACTTC
cdr3_aa: CASSLKVSTRETQYF

cdr3_length: 15
j_call: TRBJ2-1
clone_size: few
d_call: TRBD2
v_call: TRBV7-3
cdr3_nt: TGTGCCAGCAGCGAGACTAGCGGGAGGGCCGCTGAGCAGTTCTTC
cdr3_aa: CASSETSGRAAEQFF

cdr3_length: 13
j_call: TRBJ1-2
clone_size: -
d_call: -
v_call: TRBV24-1
cdr3_nt: TGTGCCACCAGTGATCCGCCCGGCTATGGCTACACCTTC
cdr3_aa: CATSDPPGYGYTF

cdr3_length: 15
j_call: TRBJ2-3
clone_size: -
d_call: -
v_call: TRBV21-1
cdr3_nt: TGTGCCAGCCGGGGGTCCCGGAAGTACACAGATACGCAGTATTTT
cdr3_aa: CASRGSRKYTDTQYF

cdr3_length: 15
j_call: TRBJ1-5
clone_size: -
d_call: TRBD1
v_call: TRBV12-3/TRBV12-4
cdr3_nt: TGTGCCAGCAGTCAACCGGACAGGGTCAATCAGCCCCAGCATTTT
cdr3_aa: CASSQPDRVNQPQHF

cdr3_length: 14
j_call: TRBJ1-2
clone_size: -
d_call: -
v_call: TRBV3-1
cdr3_nt: TGTGCCAGCAGCCAAGATGTGGGGTTCTATGGCTACACCTTC
cdr3_aa: CASSQDVGFYGYTF

cdr3_length: 16
j_call: TRBJ2-1
clone_size: -
d_call: -
v_call: TRBV14
cdr3_nt: TGTGCCAGCAGCCACCACACAGCGAGCTCCTACAATGAGCAGTTCTTC
cdr3_aa: CASSHHTASSYNEQFF

cdr3_length: 15
j_call: TRBJ2-1
clone_size: many
d_call: -
v_call: TRBV7-2
cdr3_nt: TGTGCCAGCAGCTTATCTCAGGGTCCTGTCAGGGAGCAGTTCTTC
cdr3_aa: CASSLSQGPVREQFF

cdr3_length: 14
j_call: TRBJ1-1
clone_size: -
d_call: -
v_call: TRBV4-1
cdr3_nt: TGCGCCAGCAGCCCCGTTAGAGCGGATACTGAAGCTTTCTTT
cdr3_aa: CASSPVRADTEAFF

cdr3_length: 16
j_call: TRBJ2-3
clone_size: few
d_call: TRBD1
v_call: TRBV18
cdr3_nt: TGTGCCAGCTCACCACCCGACAGGGGATTCACAGATACGCAGTATTTT
cdr3_aa: CASSPPDRGFTDTQYF

cdr3_length: 12
j_call: TRBJ2-5
clone_size: -
d_call: -
v_call: TRBV18
cdr3_nt: TGTGCCAGCTCGATCTACGGAGAGACCCAGTACTTC
cdr3_aa: CASSIYGETQYF

cdr3_length: 14
j_call: TRBJ1-1
clone_size: few
d_call: -
v_call: TRBV11-2
cdr3_nt: TGTGCCAGCAGCTCCGGGACTGGTCTTACTGAAGCTTTCTTT
cdr3_aa: CASSSGTGLTEAFF

cdr3_length: 18
j_call: TRBJ2-3
clone_size: -
d_call: TRBD2
v_call: TRBV7-6
cdr3_nt: TGTGCCAGCAGCTTAGACAGCGGGGGCCCCCCTAGCACAGATACGCAGTATTTT
cdr3_aa: CASSLDSGGPPSTDTQYF

cdr3_length: 16
j_call: TRBJ2-1
clone_size: -
d_call: TRBD2
v_call: TRBV7-6
cdr3_nt: TGTGCCAGCAGCCAGTTAGCGGGAGTCACCTACAATGAGCAGTTCTTC
cdr3_aa: CASSQLAGVTYNEQFF

cdr3_length: 14
j_call: TRBJ2-3
clone_size: -
d_call: TRBD2
v_call: TRBV4-1
cdr3_nt: TGCGCCAGCAGCCCCAGCGGGGATGGAGATACGCAGTATTTT
cdr3_aa: CASSPSGDGDTQYF

cdr3_length: 13
j_call: TRBJ1-4
clone_size: -
d_call: -
v_call: TRBV2
cdr3_nt: TGTGCCAGCAGTGACTTACTTAATGAAAAACTGTTTTTT
cdr3_aa: CASSDLLNEKLFF

cdr3_length: 14
j_call: TRBJ1-6
clone_size: -
d_call: TRBD1
v_call: TRBV13
cdr3_nt: TGTGCCAGCAGCGGGACAGCGAGAAATTCACCCCTCCACTTT
cdr3_aa: CASSGTARNSPLHF

cdr3_length: 14
j_call: TRBJ1-4
clone_size: few
d_call: TRBD1
v_call: TRBV9
cdr3_nt: TGTGCCAGCAGCACAGGGGCGGAGGATGAAAAACTGTTTTTT
cdr3_aa: CASSTGAEDEKLFF

cdr3_length: 14
j_call: TRBJ2-1
clone_size: -
d_call: TRBD2
v_call: TRBV12-3/TRBV12-4
cdr3_nt: TGTGCCAGCACCCTAGCGGGGGGCGGGAATGAGCAGTTCTTC
cdr3_aa: CASTLAGGGNEQFF

cdr3_length: 15
j_call: TRBJ2-7
clone_size: few
d_call: -
v_call: TRBV6-5
cdr3_nt: TGTGCCAGCAGCTGCGTGGAGTCAGAGACCTACGAGCAGTACTTC
cdr3_aa: CASSCVESETYEQYF

cdr3_length: 15
j_call: TRBJ2-5
clone_size: few
d_call: -
v_call: TRBV12-3/TRBV12-4
cdr3_nt: TGTGCCAGCAGTTTCGACAGGACGTTGAAGGAGACCCAGTACTTC
cdr3_aa: CASSFDRTLKETQYF

cdr3_length: 18
j_call: TRBJ2-3
clone_size: -
d_call: TRBD2
v_call: TRBV20-1
cdr3_nt: TGCAGTGCTAGAGATCGAGGACTAGCGGGAGTAGCGACAGATACGCAGTATTTT
cdr3_aa: CSARDRGLAGVATDTQYF

cdr3_length: 13
j_call: TRBJ1-2
clone_size: -
d_call: -
v_call: TRBV25-1
cdr3_nt: TGTGCCAGCAATTCCGGGGGCTGGTATGGCTACACCTTC
cdr3_aa: CASNSGGWYGYTF

cdr3_length: 13
j_call: TRBJ2-3
clone_size: many
d_call: -
v_call: TRBV24-1
cdr3_nt: TGTGCCACCAGTGATTTGGGGGCGGATACGCAGTATTTT
cdr3_aa: CATSDLGADTQYF

cdr3_length: 17
j_call: TRBJ1-6
clone_size: few
d_call: -
v_call: TRBV25-1
cdr3_nt: TGTGCCAGCAGCGGGTTCCCTGGGGGTGTTGTGAATTCACCCCTCCACTTT
cdr3_aa: CASSGFPGGVVNSPLHF

cdr3_length: 13
j_call: TRBJ2-1
clone_size: few
d_call: -
v_call: TRBV7-8
cdr3_nt: TGTGCCAGCAGCTCACTCCTGAACAATGAGCAGTTCTTC
cdr3_aa: CASSSLLNNEQFF

cdr3_length: 16
j_call: TRBJ1-6
clone_size: few
d_call: -
v_call: TRBV12-3/TRBV12-4
cdr3_nt: TGTGCCAGCAGATACAGGGAGGGCGCGTATAATTCACCCCTCCACTTT
cdr3_aa: CASRYREGAYNSPLHF

cdr3_length: 15
j_call: TRBJ2-7
clone_size: few
d_call: -
v_call: TRBV6-1
cdr3_nt: TGTGCCAGCAGTGACCGGGACGGGCCTTGGGACGAGCAGTACTTC
cdr3_aa: CASSDRDGPWDEQYF

cdr3_length: 15
j_call: TRBJ1-2
clone_size: -
d_call: -
v_call: TRBV3-1
cdr3_nt: TGTGCCAGCAGCCAAGTAAGTCAAGGACATCACGGCTACACCTTC
cdr3_aa: CASSQVSQGHHGYTF